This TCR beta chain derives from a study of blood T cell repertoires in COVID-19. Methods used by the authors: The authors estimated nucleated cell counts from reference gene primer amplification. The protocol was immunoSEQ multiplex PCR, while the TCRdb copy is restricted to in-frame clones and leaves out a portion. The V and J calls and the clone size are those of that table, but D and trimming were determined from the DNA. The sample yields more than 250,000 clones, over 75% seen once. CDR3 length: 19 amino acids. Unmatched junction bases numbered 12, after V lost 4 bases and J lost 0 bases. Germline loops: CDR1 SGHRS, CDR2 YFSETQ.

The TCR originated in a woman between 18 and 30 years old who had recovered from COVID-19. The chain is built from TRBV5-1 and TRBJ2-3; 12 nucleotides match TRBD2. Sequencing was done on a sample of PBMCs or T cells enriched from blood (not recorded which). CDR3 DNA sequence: TGCGCCAGCAGCCCTTTGGGGCTAGCGGGGGGGCCGAGCACAGATACGCAGTATTTT. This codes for CASSPLGLAGGPSTDTQYF. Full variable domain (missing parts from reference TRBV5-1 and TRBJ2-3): KAGVTQTPRYLIKTRGQQVTLSCSPISGHRSVSWYQQTPGQGLQFLFEYFSETQRNKGNFPGRFSGRQFSNSRSEMNVSTLELGDSALYLCASSPLGLAGGPSTDTQYFGPGTRLTVL.